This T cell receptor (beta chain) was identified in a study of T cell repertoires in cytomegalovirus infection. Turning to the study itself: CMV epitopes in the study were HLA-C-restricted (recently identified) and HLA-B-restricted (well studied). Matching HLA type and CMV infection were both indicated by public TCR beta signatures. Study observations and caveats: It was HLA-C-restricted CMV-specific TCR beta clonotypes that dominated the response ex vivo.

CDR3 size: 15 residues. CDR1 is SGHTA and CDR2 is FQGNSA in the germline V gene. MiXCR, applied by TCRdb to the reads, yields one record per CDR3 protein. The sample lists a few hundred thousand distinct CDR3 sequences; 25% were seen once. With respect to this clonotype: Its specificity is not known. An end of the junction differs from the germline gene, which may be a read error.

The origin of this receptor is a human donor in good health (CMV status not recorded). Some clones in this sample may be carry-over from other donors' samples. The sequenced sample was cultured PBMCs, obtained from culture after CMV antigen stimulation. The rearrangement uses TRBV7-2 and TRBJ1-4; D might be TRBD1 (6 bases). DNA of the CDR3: TGTACCAGCAGTTTAGGGTACAGGGCTTGGGAAAAACTGTTTTTT. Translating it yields CTSSLGYRAWEKLFF.